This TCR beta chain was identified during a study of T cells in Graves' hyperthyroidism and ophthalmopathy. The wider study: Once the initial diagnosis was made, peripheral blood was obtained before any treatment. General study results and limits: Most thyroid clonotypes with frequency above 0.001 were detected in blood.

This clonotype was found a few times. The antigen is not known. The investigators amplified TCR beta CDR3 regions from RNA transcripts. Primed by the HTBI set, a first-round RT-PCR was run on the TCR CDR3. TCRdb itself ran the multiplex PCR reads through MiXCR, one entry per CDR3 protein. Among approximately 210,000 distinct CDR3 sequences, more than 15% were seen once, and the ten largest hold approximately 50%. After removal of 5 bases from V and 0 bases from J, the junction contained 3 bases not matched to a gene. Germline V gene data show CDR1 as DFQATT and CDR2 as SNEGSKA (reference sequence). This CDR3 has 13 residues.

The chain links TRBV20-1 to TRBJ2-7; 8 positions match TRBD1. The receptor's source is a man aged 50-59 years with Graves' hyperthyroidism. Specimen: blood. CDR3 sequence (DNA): TGCAGTGCTCAGGGGGCTATCTCCTACGAGCAGTACTTC. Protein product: CSAQGAISYEQYF.